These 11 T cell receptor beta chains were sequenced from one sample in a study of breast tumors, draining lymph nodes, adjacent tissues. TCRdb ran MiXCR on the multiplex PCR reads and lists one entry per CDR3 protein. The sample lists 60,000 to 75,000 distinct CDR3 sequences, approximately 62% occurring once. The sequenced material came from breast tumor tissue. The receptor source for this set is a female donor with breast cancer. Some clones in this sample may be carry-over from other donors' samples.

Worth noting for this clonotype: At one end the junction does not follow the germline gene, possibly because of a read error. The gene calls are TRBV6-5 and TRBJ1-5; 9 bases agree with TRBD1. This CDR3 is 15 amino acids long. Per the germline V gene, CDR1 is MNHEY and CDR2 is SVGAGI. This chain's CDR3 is CASSEGDRVNQPQQF. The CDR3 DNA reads TGTGCCAGCAGTGAGGGGGACAGGGTCAATCAGCCCCAGCAATTT.

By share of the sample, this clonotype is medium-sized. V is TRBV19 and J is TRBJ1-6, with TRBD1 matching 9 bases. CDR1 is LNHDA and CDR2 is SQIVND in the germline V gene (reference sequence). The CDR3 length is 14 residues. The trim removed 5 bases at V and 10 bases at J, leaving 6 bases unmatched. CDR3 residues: CASSSGTGRSPLHF. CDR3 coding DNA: TGTGCCAGTAGTTCCGGGACAGGGAGATCACCCCTCCACTTT.

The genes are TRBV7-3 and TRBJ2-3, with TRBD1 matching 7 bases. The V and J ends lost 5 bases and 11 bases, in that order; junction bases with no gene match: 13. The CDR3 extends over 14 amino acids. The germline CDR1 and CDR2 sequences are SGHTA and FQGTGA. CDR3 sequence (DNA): TGTGCCAGCAGCCTGGGACAGCCCTACAATGAGCAGTATTTT. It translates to CASSLGQPYNEQYF.

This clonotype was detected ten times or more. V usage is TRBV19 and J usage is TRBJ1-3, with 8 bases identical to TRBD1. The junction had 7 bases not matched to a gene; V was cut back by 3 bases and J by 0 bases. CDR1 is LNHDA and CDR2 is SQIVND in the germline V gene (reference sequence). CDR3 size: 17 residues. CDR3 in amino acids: CASSMPTGEISGNTIYF. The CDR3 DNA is TGTGCCAGTAGTATGCCGACAGGGGAGATCTCTGGAAACACCATATATTTT.

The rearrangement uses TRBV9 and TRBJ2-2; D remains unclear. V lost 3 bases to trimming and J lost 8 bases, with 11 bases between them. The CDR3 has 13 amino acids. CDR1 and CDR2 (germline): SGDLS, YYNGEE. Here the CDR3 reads CASSAITVGELFF. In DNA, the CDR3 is TGTGCCAGCAGCGCCATAACCGTTGGGGAGCTGTTTTTT.

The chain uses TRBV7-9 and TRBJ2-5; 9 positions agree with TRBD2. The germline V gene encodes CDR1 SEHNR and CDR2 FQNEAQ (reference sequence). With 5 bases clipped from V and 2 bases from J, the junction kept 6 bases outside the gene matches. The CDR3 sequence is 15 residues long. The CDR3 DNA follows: TGTGCCAGCAGCGGACTAGCGAGGTTACAAGAGACCCAGTACTTC. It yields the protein CASSGLARLQETQYF.

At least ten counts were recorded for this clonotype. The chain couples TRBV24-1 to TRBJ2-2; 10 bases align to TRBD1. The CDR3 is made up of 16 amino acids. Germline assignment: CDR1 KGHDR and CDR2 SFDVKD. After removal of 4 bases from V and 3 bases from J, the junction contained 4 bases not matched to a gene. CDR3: CATSDPGQGYTGELFF. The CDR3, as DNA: TGTGCCACCAGTGACCCGGGACAGGGGTACACCGGGGAGCTGTTTTTT.

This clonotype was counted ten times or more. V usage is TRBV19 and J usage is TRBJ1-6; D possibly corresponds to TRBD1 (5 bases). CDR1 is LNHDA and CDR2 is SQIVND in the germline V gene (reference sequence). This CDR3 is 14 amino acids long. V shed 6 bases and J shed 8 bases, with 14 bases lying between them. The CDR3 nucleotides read TGTGCCAGTAGCCCTGGACAAGCCTATTCACCCCTCCACTTT. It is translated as CASSPGQAYSPLHF.

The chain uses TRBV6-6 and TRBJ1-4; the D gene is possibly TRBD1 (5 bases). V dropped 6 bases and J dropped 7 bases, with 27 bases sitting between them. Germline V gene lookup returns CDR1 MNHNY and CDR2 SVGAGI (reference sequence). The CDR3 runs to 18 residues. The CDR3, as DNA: TGTGCCAGCAGACGATCGCAGGACACCGGGGAGGAAGTTGAAAAACTGTTTTTT. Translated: CASRRSQDTGEEVEKLFF.

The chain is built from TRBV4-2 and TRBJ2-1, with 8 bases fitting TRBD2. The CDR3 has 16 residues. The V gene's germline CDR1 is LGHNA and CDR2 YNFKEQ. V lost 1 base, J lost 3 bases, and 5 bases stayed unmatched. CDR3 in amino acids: CASSQARTSSYNEQFF. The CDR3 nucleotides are TGTGCCAGCAGCCAAGCCCGGACTAGCAGCTACAATGAGCAGTTCTTC.

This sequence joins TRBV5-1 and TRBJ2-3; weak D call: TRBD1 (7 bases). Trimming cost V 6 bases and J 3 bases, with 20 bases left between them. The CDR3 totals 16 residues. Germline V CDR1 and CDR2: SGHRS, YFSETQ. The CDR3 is CASIGGRLDGTDTQYF. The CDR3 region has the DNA TGCGCCAGCATAGGGGGCCGACTAGATGGAACAGATACGCAGTATTTT.